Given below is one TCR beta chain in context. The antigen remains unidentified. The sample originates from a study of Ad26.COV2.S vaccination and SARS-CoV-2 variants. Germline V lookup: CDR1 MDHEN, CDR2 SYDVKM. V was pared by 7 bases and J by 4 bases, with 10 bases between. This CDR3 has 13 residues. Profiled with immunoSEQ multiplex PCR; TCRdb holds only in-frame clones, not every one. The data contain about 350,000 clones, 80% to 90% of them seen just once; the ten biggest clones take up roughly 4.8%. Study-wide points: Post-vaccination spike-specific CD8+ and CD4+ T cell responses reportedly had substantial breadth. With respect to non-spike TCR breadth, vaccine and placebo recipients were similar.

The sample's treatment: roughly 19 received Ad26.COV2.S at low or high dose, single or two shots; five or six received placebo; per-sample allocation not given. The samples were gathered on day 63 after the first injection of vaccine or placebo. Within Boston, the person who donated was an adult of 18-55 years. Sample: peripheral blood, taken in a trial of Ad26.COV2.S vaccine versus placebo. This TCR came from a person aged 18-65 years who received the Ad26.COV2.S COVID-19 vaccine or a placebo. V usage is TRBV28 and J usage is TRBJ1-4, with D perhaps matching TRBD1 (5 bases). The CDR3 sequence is CASTLTDNEKLFF. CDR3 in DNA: TGTGCCAGCACCCTGACAGATAATGAAAAACTGTTTTTT.